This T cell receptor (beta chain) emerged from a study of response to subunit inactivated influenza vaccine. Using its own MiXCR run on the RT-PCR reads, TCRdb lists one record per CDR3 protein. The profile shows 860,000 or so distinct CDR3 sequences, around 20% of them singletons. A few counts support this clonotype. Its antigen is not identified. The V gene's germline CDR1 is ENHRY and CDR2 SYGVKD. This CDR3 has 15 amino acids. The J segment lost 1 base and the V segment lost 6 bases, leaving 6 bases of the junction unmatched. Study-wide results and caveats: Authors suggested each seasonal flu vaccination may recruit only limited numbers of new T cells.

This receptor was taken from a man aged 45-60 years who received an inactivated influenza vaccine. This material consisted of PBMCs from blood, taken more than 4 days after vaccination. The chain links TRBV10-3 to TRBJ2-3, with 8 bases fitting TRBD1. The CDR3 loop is CAISPQGDGTDTQYF. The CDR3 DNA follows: TGTGCCATCAGCCCACAGGGGGACGGCACAGATACGCAGTATTTT.